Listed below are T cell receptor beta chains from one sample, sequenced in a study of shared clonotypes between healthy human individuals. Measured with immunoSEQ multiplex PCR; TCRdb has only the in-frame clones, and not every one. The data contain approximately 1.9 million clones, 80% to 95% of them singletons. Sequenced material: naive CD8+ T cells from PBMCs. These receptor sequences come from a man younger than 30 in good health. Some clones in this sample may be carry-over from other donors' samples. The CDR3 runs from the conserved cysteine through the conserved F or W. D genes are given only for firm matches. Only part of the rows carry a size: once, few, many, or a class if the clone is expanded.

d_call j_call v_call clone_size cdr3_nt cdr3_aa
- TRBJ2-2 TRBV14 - TGTGCCAGCAGCCGCCTCCGGGACACCAACACCGGGGAGCTGTTTTTT CASSRLRDTNTGELFF
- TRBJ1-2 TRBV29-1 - TGCAGCGTTGACGAGGGTTCGTACTATGGCTACACCTTC CSVDEGSYYGYTF
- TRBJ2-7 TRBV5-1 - TGCGCCAGCAGCTGGGGAACCCGGGACGGGTCCTACGAGCAGTACTTC CASSWGTRDGSYEQYF
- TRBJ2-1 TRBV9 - TGTGCCAGCAGCGTTCAGGGATATGAGCAGTTCTTC CASSVQGYEQFF
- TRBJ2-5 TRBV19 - TGTGCCAGTAGCACGGGACCGGAGACCCAGTACTTC CASSTGPETQYF
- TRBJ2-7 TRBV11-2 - TGTGCCAGCAGCTTAGTTGCGGGTCCCTCCTACGAGCAGTACTTC CASSLVAGPSYEQYF
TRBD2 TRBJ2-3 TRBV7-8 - TGTGCCAGCAGCTTAAGCGCGGGAGGGCCGGCAGATACGCAGTATTTT CASSLSAGGPADTQYF
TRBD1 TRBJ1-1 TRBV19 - TGTGCCAGTAGTCCCCGGACAGGGAGAGCGAACACTGAAGCTTTCTTT CASSPRTGRANTEAFF
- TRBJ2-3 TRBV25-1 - TGTGCCAGCAGTGACGGGGGCACAGATACGCAGTATTTT CASSDGGTDTQYF
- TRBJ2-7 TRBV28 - TGTGCCAGCAGTACGGACGGAAACTCCTACGAGCAGTACTTC CASSTDGNSYEQYF
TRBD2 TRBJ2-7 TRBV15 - TGTGCCACCAGCGGATATATGGGGACTAGCGGAACCTACGAGCAGTACTTC CATSGYMGTSGTYEQYF
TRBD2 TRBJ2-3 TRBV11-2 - TGTGCCAGCAGTCCCAGCGGGGGAAGCACAGATACGCAGTATTTT CASSPSGGSTDTQYF
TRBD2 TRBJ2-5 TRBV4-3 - TGCGCCAGCAGCCCCATAGCGGGAATGGTTCCAGAGACCCAGTACTTC CASSPIAGMVPETQYF
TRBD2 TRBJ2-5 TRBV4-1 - TGCGCCAGCAGCCAATTGACTAGCGGGGGAGGGGAAAGAGAGACCCAGTACTTC CASSQLTSGGGERETQYF
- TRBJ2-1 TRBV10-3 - TGTGCCATCAGTGAGTTGACCGCTACCTACAATGAGCAGTTCTTC CAISELTATYNEQFF
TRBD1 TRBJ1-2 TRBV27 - TGTGCCAGCAGTTTGAGGACAGGATTTAACTATGGCTACACCTTC CASSLRTGFNYGYTF
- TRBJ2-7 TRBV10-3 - TGTGCCATCCGCGCTCGGGACTACGAGCAGTACTTC CAIRARDYEQYF
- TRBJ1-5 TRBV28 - TGTGCCAGCAGTTTATTCCGGGGGGCGCAGCCCCAGCATTTT CASSLFRGAQPQHF
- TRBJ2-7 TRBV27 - TGTGCCAGCAGTTTACAGTACTCCTACGAGCAGTACTTC CASSLQYSYEQYF
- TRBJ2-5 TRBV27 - TGTGCCAGCAGTTTAACCGGGGGCCAAGAGACCCAGTACTTC CASSLTGGQETQYF
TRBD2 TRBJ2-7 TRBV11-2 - TGTGCCAGCAGCTTAGTAGCGGGAGGGCCTATGAACGAGCAGTACTTC CASSLVAGGPMNEQYF
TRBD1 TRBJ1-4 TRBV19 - TGTGCCAGTCAGAGCAGGGGGGTTGAAAAACTGTTTTTT CASQSRGVEKLFF
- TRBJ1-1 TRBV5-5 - TGTGCCAGCAGCTTGGCAGGGCGCACTGAAGCTTTCTTT CASSLAGRTEAFF
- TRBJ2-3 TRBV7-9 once TGTGCCAGCAGCTTAGTGGAGTATTTT CASSLVEYF
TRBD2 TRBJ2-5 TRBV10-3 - TGTGCCATCAGTGAGTCTAATGGCGGGAGGGAGCAAGAGACCCAGTACTTC CAISESNGGREQETQYF
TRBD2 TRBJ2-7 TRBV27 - TGTGCCAGCAGGGACCGGGAGGGCGTCGAGCAGTACTTC CASRDREGVEQYF
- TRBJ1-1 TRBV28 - TGTGCCAGCAGTGGCAGGCGCACTGAAGCTTTCTTT CASSGRRTEAFF
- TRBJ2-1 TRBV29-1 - TGCAGCGTTGGGCCAGGGCTCGGTGAGCAGTTCTTC CSVGPGLGEQFF
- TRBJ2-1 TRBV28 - TGTGCCAGCAGTTTTCCAACCCTTTACGGCGGAGTGCCAGAGGATGAGCAGTTCTTC CASSFPTLYGGVPEDEQFF
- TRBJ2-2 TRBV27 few TGTGCCAGCAGTTTGGGCACCGGGGAGCTGTTTTTT CASSLGTGELFF